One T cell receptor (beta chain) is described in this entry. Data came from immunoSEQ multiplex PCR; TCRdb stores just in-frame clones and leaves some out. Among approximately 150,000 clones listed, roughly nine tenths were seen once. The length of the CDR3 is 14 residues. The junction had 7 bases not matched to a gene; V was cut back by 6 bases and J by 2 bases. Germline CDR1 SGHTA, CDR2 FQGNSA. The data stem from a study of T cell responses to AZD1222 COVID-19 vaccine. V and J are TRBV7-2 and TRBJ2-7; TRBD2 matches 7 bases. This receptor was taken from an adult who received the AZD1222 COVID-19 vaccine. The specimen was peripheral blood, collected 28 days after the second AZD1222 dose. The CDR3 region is CASRGGGEAYEQYF. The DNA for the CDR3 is TGTGCCAGCAGGGGGGGAGGGGAGGCCTACGAGCAGTACTTC.